This paragraph covers one TCR beta chain sequence. The antigen is unknown. These data come from a study of T cells after posttransplantation cyclophosphamide. The germline V and J ends were trimmed by 7 bases and 2 bases, with 5 bases remaining between them. The CDR3 is 10 amino acids. Germline assignment: CDR1 SQVTM and CDR2 ANQGSEA. Study results and caveats: Tissue-infiltrating T cells from skin or gut overlapped little with blood T cells. After PTCy, TRB diversity resembled that of CNI/methotrexate controls.

Here immunoSEQ multiplex PCR was the method, and the copy in TCRdb shows in-frame clones only, minus some. The profile covers roughly 2,600 clones, with over 65% appearing a single time and about 10% taken by the ten largest. The clonotype comes from a woman between 50 and 59 years old in good health and a related stem cell transplant donor. V and J are TRBV29-1 and TRBJ1-1; D gene ambiguous. The sequencing input was CD8+ T cells sorted from PBMCs. CDR3 coding DNA: TGCAGCGCCCTCAACACTGAAGCTTTCTTT. Translated, it gives CSALNTEAFF.